The clone carrying this T cell receptor (beta chain) was observed a handful of times. Its matching antigen is unknown. These data are taken from a study of beta chain features in type 1 diabetes. Study-level points and caveats: Type 1 diabetes patients had moderately but significantly shorter TCRB CDR3s in all four CD4+ subsets.

Every bit of the isolated RNA underwent reverse transcription, so sequencing read expressed TCRB transcripts. Generated by immunoSEQ multiplex PCR, the TCRdb table keeps only in-frame clones and is missing some. The sample yields approximately 280,000 clones, 15% seen once. CDR1 and CDR2 (germline): MDHEN, SYDVKM. There are 16 residues in the CDR3. The V and J ends lost 6 bases and 5 bases respectively, with 23 bases between them. The V call is TRBV28, the J call TRBJ2-7, with D possibly matching TRBD2 (5 bases). This clonotype originated in a man aged 18 to 29 with type 1 diabetes. What was sequenced was naive CD4+ T cells from blood. The CDR3 loop is CASSLTTPFTRDEQYF. The CDR3 nucleotides read TGTGCCAGCAGCTTGACTACCCCGTTTACCCGGGACGAGCAGTACTTC.